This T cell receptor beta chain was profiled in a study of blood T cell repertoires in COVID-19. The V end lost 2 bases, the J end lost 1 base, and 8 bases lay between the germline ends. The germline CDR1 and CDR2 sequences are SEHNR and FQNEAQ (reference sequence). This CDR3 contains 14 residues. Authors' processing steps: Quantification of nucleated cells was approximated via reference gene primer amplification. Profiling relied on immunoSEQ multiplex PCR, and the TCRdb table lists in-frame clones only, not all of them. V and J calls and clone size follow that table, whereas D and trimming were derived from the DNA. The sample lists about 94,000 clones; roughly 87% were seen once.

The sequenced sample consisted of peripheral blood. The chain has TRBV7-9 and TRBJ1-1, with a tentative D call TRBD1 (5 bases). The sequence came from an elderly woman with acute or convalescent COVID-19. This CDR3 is CASSLSQGNTEAFF. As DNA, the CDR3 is TGTGCCAGCAGCTTATCTCAGGGGAACACTGAAGCTTTCTTT.